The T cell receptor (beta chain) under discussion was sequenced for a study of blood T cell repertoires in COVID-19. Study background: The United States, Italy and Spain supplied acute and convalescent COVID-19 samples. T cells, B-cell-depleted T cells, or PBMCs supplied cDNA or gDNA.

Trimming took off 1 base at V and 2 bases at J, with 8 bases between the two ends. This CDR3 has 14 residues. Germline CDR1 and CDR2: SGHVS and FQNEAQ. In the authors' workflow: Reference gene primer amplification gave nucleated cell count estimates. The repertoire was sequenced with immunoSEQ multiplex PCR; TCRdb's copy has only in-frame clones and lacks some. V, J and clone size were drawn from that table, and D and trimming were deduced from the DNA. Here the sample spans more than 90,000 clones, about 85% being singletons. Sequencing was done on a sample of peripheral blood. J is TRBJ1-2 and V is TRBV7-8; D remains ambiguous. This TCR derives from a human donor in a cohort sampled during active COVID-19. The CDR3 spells CASSLGVENYGYTF. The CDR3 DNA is TGTGCCAGCAGCTTAGGCGTTGAAAACTATGGCTACACCTTC.